This passage covers 22 T cell receptor beta chains from one sample sequenced in a study of regulatory T cells in long-lasting Graves disease. The TCR beta library used iRepertoire HTBI primers with Arm-PCR amplification of CDR3. A single record per CDR3 protein comes from TCRdb applying MiXCR to the multiplex PCR reads. The sample includes more than 450,000 distinct CDR3 sequences, around 15% seen only once; the top ten take 10% to 15%. Time point defined: newly diagnosed GD, antithyroid drugs for less than 3 months. Extracted PBMC RNA gave rise to the TCR library. This same sample was also taken into another study, of T cells in Graves' hyperthyroidism and ophthalmopathy.

The sequencing here drew on peripheral blood mononuclear cells (PBMCs), taken at new diagnosis, from a patient treated with antithyroid drugs. All receptors come from a man aged 35 to 55 with Graves disease.

This clonotype was found many times. This chain connects TRBV28 to TRBJ2-4; TRBD1 matches at 7 bases. This CDR3 comprises 16 residues. The germline V gene has CDR1 MDHEN and CDR2 SYDVKM. V lost 6 bases and J lost 0; bases outside the gene matches: 8. The chain's CDR3 is CASRPDRVLAKNIQYF. For the CDR3, the DNA is TGTGCCAGCAGGCCTGACAGGGTTCTAGCCAAAAACATTCAGTACTTC.

As regards this clonotype: This sequence may be a read error, since a much larger clone differs from it by one base. The rearrangement uses TRBV12-3 or TRBV12-4 and TRBJ2-7; 10 positions match TRBD1. The CDR3 has 15 residues. V lost 5 bases, J lost 8 bases, and 12 bases stayed unmatched. This chain's CDR3 is CASSHNQDRGAQQYF. The CDR3 nucleotides read TGTGCCAGCAGTCATAACCAGGACAGGGGGGCTCAGCAGTACTTC.

Many counts were recorded for this clonotype. The chain uses TRBV7-3 and TRBJ2-1; D perhaps matches TRBD1 (5 bases). CDR1 is SGHTA and CDR2 is FQGTGA in the germline V gene. CDR3 size: 15 residues. V was clipped by 1 base and J by 0 bases, with 7 bases between them. The CDR3 coding sequence is TGTGCCAGCAGCTTAAGTGGGGCCTCCTACAATGAGCAGTTCTTC. Its translation: CASSLSGASYNEQFF.

This clonotype was recorded at least ten times. The chain has TRBV28 and TRBJ1-1; tentatively, D is TRBD1 (6 bases). Trimming shortened V by 3 bases and J by 5 bases, and 19 bases separated the two germline ends. The V gene's germline CDR1 is MDHEN and CDR2 SYDVKM. This CDR3 region has 16 residues. CDR3 nucleotides: TGTGCCAGCAGTTTCCCCCAGCCCGGGGGGCCAACTGAAGCTTTCTTT. Encoded protein: CASSFPQPGGPTEAFF.

This clonotype came up many times. The chain combines TRBV20-1 with TRBJ2-1, with D tentatively TRBD2 (6 bases). Trimming cost V 5 bases and J 0 bases, with 14 bases left between them. CDR1 is DFQATT, CDR2 SNEGSKA, per germline (reference sequence). This CDR3 comprises 15 residues. The CDR3 loop is CSAGGMHISYNEQFF. DNA of the CDR3: TGCAGTGCTGGGGGGATGCATATCTCCTACAATGAGCAGTTCTTC.

This clonotype was detected many times. The chain links TRBV10-2 to TRBJ2-3, with TRBD2 matching over 8 bases. CDR3 length equals 15 residues. Germline loops: CDR1 WSHSY, CDR2 SAAADI. The ends lost 2 bases at V and 0 bases at J; junction bases unmatched: 1. CDR3 sequence reads: CASSEERGSTDTQYF. In nucleotides, the CDR3 is TGCGCCAGCAGTGAGGAGCGGGGGAGCACAGATACGCAGTATTTT.

As concerns this clonotype: A much larger clone is a single base away; this may be a read error. V is TRBV18 and J is TRBJ1-1; a possible D gene is TRBD1 (5 bases). The CDR3 is 17 amino acids. Per the germline V gene, CDR1 is KGHSH and CDR2 is LQKENI. Trimming stripped 0 bases from V and 4 bases from J, with 18 bases between. Here the CDR3 reads CASSPPWTRGIGTEAFF. CDR3 bases: TGTGCCAGCTCACCACCATGGACAAGGGGAATCGGCACTGAAGCTTTCTTT.

In its sample, this clonotype was seen a few times. This rearrangement joins TRBV4-2 to TRBJ2-3; D ambiguous. Germline V gene data show CDR1 as LGHNA and CDR2 as YNFKEQ. Trimming stripped 2 bases from V and 5 bases from J, with 17 bases between. The CDR3 has 16 residues. This CDR3 is CASSQTTMPDGDTQYF. CDR3 nucleotides: TGTGCCAGCAGCCAAACCACTATGCCGGATGGAGATACGCAGTATTTT.

This clonotype was detected ten times or more. The rearrangement links TRBV30 to TRBJ2-7, with 10 bases identical to TRBD1. CDR3 length equals 12 residues. V lost 5 bases to trimming and J lost 6 bases; unmatched junction nucleotides: 4. From germline, CDR1 is GTSNPN and CDR2 SVGIG (reference sequence). The CDR3 sequence: CAWDRGPGEQYF. The CDR3 region has the DNA TGTGCCTGGGACAGGGGGCCCGGCGAGCAGTACTTC.

The V gene is TRBV5-1, the J gene TRBJ2-1; 10 bases are a match to TRBD2. V shed 5 bases and J 5 bases; nucleotides not matched to a gene: 7. Germline-derived CDR1 and CDR2 are SGHRS and YFSETQ. The CDR3 sequence is 15 residues long. CDR3 protein: CASRLSGRDDNEQFF. The CDR3 bases are TGCGCCAGCAGGTTAAGCGGGAGGGATGACAATGAGCAGTTCTTC.

This clonotype has a count of ten or more. The gene calls are TRBV5-1 and TRBJ2-1, with D unresolved. V lost 2 bases and J lost 3, with 12 bases in between. This CDR3 is built from 15 residues. Looked up from germline, CDR1 is SGHRS and CDR2 is YFSETQ. CDR3 protein: CASSFDGSIYNEQFF. The DNA for the CDR3 is TGCGCCAGCAGCTTTGACGGGTCCATCTACAATGAGCAGTTCTTC.

In its sample, this clonotype was seen many times. The chain employs TRBV19 and TRBJ2-5; 10 bases align to TRBD1. CDR1 is LNHDA and CDR2 is SQIVND in the germline V gene (reference sequence). The CDR3 runs to 15 residues. With V trimmed by 4 bases and J by 4 bases, 6 bases remained unmatched. The CDR3 sequence: CASSTTGTGAETQYF. CDR3 coding DNA: TGTGCCAGTAGTACCACCGGGACAGGGGCAGAGACCCAGTACTTC.

The chain couples TRBV12-3 or TRBV12-4 to TRBJ1-6; the match to TRBD1 covers 7 bases. The CDR3 runs 15 residues. Unmatched junction bases numbered 2, after V lost 3 bases and J lost 3 bases. CDR3 amino acids: CASSFGTDYNSPLHF. DNA of the CDR3: TGTGCCAGCAGTTTCGGGACAGACTATAATTCACCCCTCCACTTT.

This clonotype was observed many times. The rearrangement joins TRBV28 to TRBJ2-7; D not certain. Trimming shortened V by 8 bases and J by 3 bases, and 23 bases separated the two germline ends. Germline CDR1 and CDR2: MDHEN and SYDVKM. This CDR3 contains 16 residues. The DNA of the CDR3 is TGTGCCAGCCCATCCTCTACGACACCCAAGGTCTACGAGCAGTACTTC. The encoded protein is CASPSSTTPKVYEQYF.

This clonotype showed up just a few times. The chain's CDR3 is CASSPDLTPQDTQYF. CDR3 bases: TGTGCCAGCAGCCCAGACTTGACCCCACAAGATACGCAGTATTTT. The V call is TRBV7-3, the J call TRBJ2-3; no firm D call. Germline lookup yields CDR1 SGHTA and CDR2 FQGTGA. Between the trimmed V and J ends, which lost 5 bases and 5 bases, there was a span of 17 bases. The length of the CDR3 is 15 residues. Combining the CDR3 with reference TRBV7-3 and TRBJ2-3 gives the whole variable domain GAGVSQTPSNKVTEKGKYVELRCDPISGHTALYWYRQSLGQGPEFLIYFQGTGAADDSGLPNDRFFAVRPEGSVSTLKIQRTERGDSAVYLCASSPDLTPQDTQYFGPGTRLTVL.

The J gene is TRBJ1-4, the V gene TRBV12-3 or TRBV12-4; D is unresolved. The length of the CDR3 is 12 residues. V was trimmed by 3 bases and J by 7 bases, leaving 6 bases between them. CDR3 DNA sequence: TGTGCCAGCAGTTTGGGTCGTGAAAAACTGTTTTTT. Encoded protein: CASSLGREKLFF.

This clonotype was found a few times. The chain employs TRBV20-1 and TRBJ2-7; D gene unclear. Per germline, CDR1 DFQATT and CDR2 SNEGSKA (reference sequence). The CDR3 length is 13 residues. V lost 1 base and J 0 bases, leaving 7 bases between the germline ends. CDR3 residues: CSARVASSYEQYF. For the CDR3, the DNA is TGCAGTGCTAGAGTAGCTAGCTCCTACGAGCAGTACTTC.

The V gene is TRBV12-3 or TRBV12-4, the J gene TRBJ2-1; D is unresolved. V was cut by 5 bases and J by 11 bases, with 10 bases left in between. The CDR3 loop spans 11 amino acids. The CDR3: CASSPNVQQFF. In DNA form, the CDR3 reads TGTGCCAGCAGTCCCAATGTGCAGCAGTTCTTC.

Ten or more counts support this clonotype. This chain links TRBV2 with TRBJ1-6, with 8 bases that match TRBD1. This CDR3 is 16 amino acids long. J gave up 2 bases and V 3 bases, and 3 bases lay outside the gene matches. CDR1 is SNHLY and CDR2 is FYNNEI in the germline V gene. CDR3 amino acids: CASSDQGQAYNSPLHF. In DNA form, the CDR3 reads TGTGCCAGCAGTGACCAGGGACAGGCCTATAATTCACCCCTCCACTTT. Together with reference TRBV2 and TRBJ1-6, the CDR3 gives the full variable domain: EPEVTQTPSHQVTQMGQEVILRCVPISNHLYFYWYRQILGQKVEFLVSFYNNEISEKSEIFDDQFSVERPDGSNFTLKIRSTKLEDSAMYFCASSDQGQAYNSPLHFGNGTRLTVT.

The genes are TRBV20-1 and TRBJ2-1, with 10 bases aligning to TRBD2. CDR1 is DFQATT, CDR2 SNEGSKA, per germline (reference sequence). With V trimmed by 0 bases and J by 2 bases, 4 bases remained unmatched. The CDR3 totals 16 residues. The CDR3 DNA reads TGCAGTGCTAGAGATAAGACTAGCGGGCCCTACAATGAGCAGTTCTTC. This codes for CSARDKTSGPYNEQFF.

V and J are TRBV6-2 or TRBV6-3 and TRBJ2-2; D is unclear. Trimming removed 8 bases at V and 7 bases at J, with 11 bases between. Germline lookup yields CDR1 MNHEY and CDR2 SVGEGT. This CDR3 contains 12 residues. CDR3 sequence (DNA): TGTGCCAGCCACGTGGTCGTCGGGGAGCTGTTTTTT. As protein: CASHVVVGELFF.

This clonotype appeared a few times. Here the CDR3 DNA reads TGTGCCAGTAGTACCCCCCAAAGGGTTAACAATGAGCAGTTCTTC. Amino acid sequence: CASSTPQRVNNEQFF. The chain employs TRBV19 and TRBJ2-1, with D hard to call. The CDR3 totals 15 residues. V was shortened by 4 bases and J by 5 bases, with 15 bases between the two germline ends. CDR1 and CDR2 (germline): LNHDA, SQIVND (reference sequence).